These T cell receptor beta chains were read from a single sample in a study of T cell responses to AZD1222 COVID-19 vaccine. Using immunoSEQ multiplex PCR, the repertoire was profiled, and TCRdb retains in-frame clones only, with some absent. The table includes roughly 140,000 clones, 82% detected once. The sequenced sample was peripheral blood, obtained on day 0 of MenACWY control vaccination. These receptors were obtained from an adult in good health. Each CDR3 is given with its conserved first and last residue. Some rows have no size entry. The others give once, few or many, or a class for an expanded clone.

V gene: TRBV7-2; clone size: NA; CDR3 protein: CASSLALGVRAYGYTF
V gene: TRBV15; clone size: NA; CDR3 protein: CATSTADSYLETQYF
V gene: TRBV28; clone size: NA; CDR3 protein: CASSLAANYGYTF
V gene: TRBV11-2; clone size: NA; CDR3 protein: CASSPISLLLDNEQFF
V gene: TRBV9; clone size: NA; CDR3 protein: CASSSNPSGDTQYF
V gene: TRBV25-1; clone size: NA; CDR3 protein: CASSGQVGLGNEQFF
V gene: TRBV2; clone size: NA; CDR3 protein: CASIHRDRVNSPLHF
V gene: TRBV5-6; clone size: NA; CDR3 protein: CASSGTGQGNGYTF
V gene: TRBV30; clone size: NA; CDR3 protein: CAWNLGHANEKLFF
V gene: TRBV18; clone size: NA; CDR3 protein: CASSQGSASTDTQYF
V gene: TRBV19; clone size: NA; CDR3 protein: CASSISFFNPASVDYEQYF
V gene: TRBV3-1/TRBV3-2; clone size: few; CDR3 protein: CASSQGQGLGNTIYF
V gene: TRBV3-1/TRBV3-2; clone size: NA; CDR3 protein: CASSQVGLAGTDTQYF
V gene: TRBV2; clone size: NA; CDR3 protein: CASSGKVQLYNSPLHF
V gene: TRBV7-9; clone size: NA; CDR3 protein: CASSFTRELFF
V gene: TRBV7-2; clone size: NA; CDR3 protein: CASSSQARSGNTIYF
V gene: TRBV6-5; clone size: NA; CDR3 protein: CASSYSNREETQYF